These 21 T cell receptor beta chains were sequenced from one sample in a study of glioma-infiltrating T cells. TCR alpha and beta CDR3 regions were amplified from RNA using iRepertoire nested multiplex PCR. TCRdb called the multiplex PCR reads again in MiXCR, with one record for every CDR3 protein. Of roughly 130,000 distinct CDR3 sequences in the sample, around 23% were seen once. Sequenced material: glioma tissue, nonneoplastic brain tissue, or PBMCs (not recorded which). The receptors come from a human donor with low-grade glioma or glioblastoma, undergoing nonglioma brain surgery, or in good health (not recorded which).

At least ten counts were recorded for this clonotype. The CDR3 nucleotides are TGTGCCAGCAGTCCCCGGGGAAGCACAGATACGCAGTATTTT. Amino acids: CASSPRGSTDTQYF. The chain combines TRBV28 with TRBJ2-3; TRBD2 is a possible D gene (5 bases). This CDR3 region has 14 residues. Deletions cut 5 bases from V and 0 bases from J, with 9 bases between. CDR1 is MDHEN, CDR2 SYDVKM, per germline.

This clonotype has a count of ten or more. The genes are TRBV28 and TRBJ1-5, with D maybe TRBD1 (5 bases). The CDR3 totals 14 residues. CDR1 is MDHEN, CDR2 SYDVKM, per germline. Trimming took off 3 bases at V and 5 bases at J, with 11 bases between the two ends. CDR3 coding DNA: TGTGCCAGCAGTTTTTTTACAGGACATCAGCCCCAGCATTTT. It specifies CASSFFTGHQPQHF.

CDR3 residues: CASSYLLGGEESPLHF. The DNA of the CDR3 is TGTGCCAGCAGTTACTTGTTAGGAGGGGAAGAATCACCCCTCCACTTT. The V and J genes are TRBV6-6 and TRBJ1-6, with a tentative D call TRBD1 (5 bases). The V end was cut by 1 base, the J end by 10 bases, with 17 bases between. The germline gives CDR1 MNHNY, CDR2 SVGAGI (reference sequence). The CDR3 consists of 16 residues.

The rearrangement links TRBV28 to TRBJ2-5, with 8 bases lining up with TRBD2. Trimming cost V 6 bases and J 1 base; bases outside gene matches: 4. Germline CDR1 is MDHEN and CDR2 is SYDVKM. The CDR3 spans 14 residues. The chain's CDR3 is CASRSGGGQETQYF. CDR3 in DNA: TGTGCCAGCAGATCGGGAGGGGGCCAAGAGACCCAGTACTTC.

This clonotype has more than one count but fewer than ten. The chain employs TRBV2 and TRBJ1-5, with TRBD1 matching over 9 bases. Unmatched junction bases numbered 5, after V lost 5 bases and J lost 0 bases. The CDR3 runs to 16 residues. Germline V gives CDR1 SNHLY, CDR2 FYNNEI. CDR3 sequence reads: CASSSDRGYSNQPQHF. The CDR3 nucleotides read TGTGCCAGCAGTTCGGACAGGGGATATAGCAATCAGCCCCAGCATTTT. The variable domain in full, completed from reference TRBV2 and TRBJ1-5, reads EPEVTQTPSHQVTQMGQEVILRCVPISNHLYFYWYRQILGQKVEFLVSFYNNEISEKSEIFDDQFSVERPDGSNFTLKIRSTKLEDSAMYFCASSSDRGYSNQPQHFGDGTRLSIL.

This sequence joins TRBV5-4 and TRBJ2-2; 10 positions match TRBD1. The germline V gene encodes CDR1 SGHNT and CDR2 YYREEE (reference sequence). Trimming removed 4 bases from V and 5 bases from J; junction bases left unmatched: 5. The CDR3 extends over 15 amino acids. This chain's CDR3 is CASSQGQGKTGELFF. CDR3 DNA: TGTGCCAGCAGCCAGGGACAGGGGAAAACCGGGGAGCTGTTTTTT. Full variable domain (rest looked up from reference TRBV5-4 and TRBJ2-2): ETGVTQSPTHLIKTRGQQVTLRCSSQSGHNTVSWYQQALGQGPQFIFQYYREEENGRGNFPPRFSGLQFPNYSSELNVNALELDDSALYLCASSQGQGKTGELFFGEGSRLTVL.

Turning to this clonotype: One junction end does not reproduce the germline sequence, and a read error may be involved. The CDR3 DNA is TGTGCCAGCAGTCCCGGGTGGACTCCCTCGTACAATGGGCAGTTCTTC. Its translation is CASSPGWTPSYNGQFF. The chain employs TRBV27 and TRBJ2-1, with D perhaps matching TRBD2 (5 bases). The length of the CDR3 is 16 residues. Germline V CDR1 and CDR2: MNHEY, SMNVEV (reference sequence).

This chain links TRBV19 with TRBJ1-2; D is ambiguous. Per germline, CDR1 LNHDA and CDR2 SQIVND (reference sequence). This CDR3 has 13 residues. Trimming removed 6 bases from V and 3 bases from J, with 11 bases in between. CDR3 loop: CASRPTDDYGYTF. CDR3 nucleotide sequence: TGTGCCAGTAGGCCGACGGACGACTATGGCTACACCTTC.

This clonotype was observed a few times. The V gene is TRBV10-3, the J gene TRBJ2-1, with D perhaps TRBD1 or TRBD2 (5 bases each). Trimming stripped 7 bases from V and 8 bases from J, with 18 bases between. Germline V gene sequence: CDR1 ENHRY, CDR2 SYGVKD. The CDR3 covers 14 residues. This CDR3 is CAIKKPGMGDEQFF. The CDR3 nucleotides read TGTGCCATCAAGAAACCAGGGATGGGGGATGAGCAGTTCTTC.

The chain combines TRBV7-2 with TRBJ1-3; no clear D. The CDR3 runs 20 residues. Trimming left V 2 bases short and J 0 bases short, with 23 bases between. Per the germline V gene, CDR1 is SGHTA and CDR2 is FQGNSA. The CDR3 region has the DNA TGTGCCAGCAGCTTATTGGGCGGACGATCTTCGCTGGCCTCTGGAAACACCATATATTTT. Its translation: CASSLLGGRSSLASGNTIYF.

A note on this clonotype: The junction shows a germline mismatch at one end, possibly a read error. The chain uses TRBV12-3 or TRBV12-4 and TRBJ2-1, with D possibly TRBD1 on 5 matching bases. The CDR3 is 15 amino acids. In nucleotides, the CDR3 is TGTGCCAGCAGTGCCTTAAGGGGCCTTAACAACGAGCAGTTCTTC. Translation gives CASSALRGLNNEQFF.

This clonotype was detected ten times or more. CDR3 amino acids: CASSPFLTGTSYGYTF. CDR3 DNA: TGTGCCAGCAGCCCGTTCCTCACCGGGACAAGCTATGGCTACACCTTC. The gene calls are TRBV25-1 and TRBJ1-2, with D maybe TRBD1 (6 bases). The CDR3 runs to 16 residues. CDR1 is MGHDK, CDR2 SYGVNS, per germline. The V end lost 6 bases, the J end lost 4 bases, and 21 bases lay between the germline ends.

This clonotype was detected many times. This chain joins TRBV20-1 and TRBJ2-1; the D gene is possibly TRBD2 (7 bases). V was shortened by 5 bases and J by 4 bases, with 18 bases between the two germline ends. CDR3 length: 15 amino acids. CDR1 is DFQATT and CDR2 is SNEGSKA in the germline V gene (reference sequence). CDR3 residues: CSAHGGAGSYNEQFF. CDR3 nucleotides: TGCAGTGCTCATGGGGGGGCTGGATCGTACAATGAGCAGTTCTTC.

Turning to this clonotype: Its ends do not fully match the called genes, so a read error is possible. This chain uses TRBV7-2 with TRBJ1-2; no clear D gene. The germline V gene has CDR1 SGHTA and CDR2 FQGNSA. The CDR3 spans 12 residues. The CDR3 DNA sequence: TGTGCCAGCAGCTTAGCGGGTTATGGCTACGCCTTC. Amino acid sequence: CASSLAGYGYAF. The full variable domain, rest sourced from reference TRBV7-2 and TRBJ1-2, is GAGVSQSPSNKVTEKGKDVELRCDPISGHTALYWYRQSLGQGLEFLIYFQGNSAPDKSGLPSDRFSAERTGGSVSTLTIQRTQQEDSAVYLCASSLAGYGYAFGSGTRLTVV.

At least ten counts were recorded for this clonotype. The chain recombines TRBV20-1 with TRBJ1-2; D is unresolved. The CDR3 covers 11 residues. CDR1 is DFQATT, CDR2 SNEGSKA, per germline (reference sequence). V lost 4 bases, J lost 0 bases, and 3 bases lay in between. The CDR3: CSAKSNYGYTF. CDR3 sequence (DNA): TGCAGTGCTAAATCTAACTATGGCTACACCTTC.

This clonotype was seen more than once but under ten times. A junction boundary mismatches the germline segment, possibly from a read error. V is TRBV29-1 and J is TRBJ2-2, with D possibly being TRBD1 or TRBD2 (5 bases each). The CDR3 is 14 residues long. Germline assignment: CDR1 SQVTM and CDR2 ANQGSEA. The CDR3 nucleotides are TGTAGCGTCAGTGGGGCCCGGTATACCGGGGAGCTGTTTTTT. It translates to CSVSGARYTGELFF.

V and J are TRBV20-1 and TRBJ2-7; unclear D gene. V gave up 0 bases and J gave up 1 base, with 13 bases separating them. The CDR3 is made up of 15 amino acids. CDR1 and CDR2 (germline): DFQATT, SNEGSKA (reference sequence). CDR3: CSARDGRKGSYEQYV. CDR3 nucleotides: TGCAGTGCTAGAGACGGGCGGAAAGGGTCCTACGAGCAGTACGTC.

This clonotype has just a few counts. With a much larger clone just one base away, this may be a read error. V usage is TRBV6-1 and J usage is TRBJ2-3, with D uncertain. CDR3 size: 13 residues. Germline V gene data show CDR1 as MNHNS and CDR2 as SASEGT. CDR3 nucleotides: TGTGCCAGCATGTTCCCCGCAGGAGATACGAAGTATTTT. This codes for CASMFPAGDTKYF.

The chain employs TRBV18 and TRBJ2-3, with 7 bases fitting TRBD2. Per the germline V gene, CDR1 is KGHSH and CDR2 is LQKENI. The CDR3 sequence is 20 residues long. The V gene end was trimmed by 5 bases and the J gene end by 4 bases; junction bases not matched to a gene: 24. The CDR3 DNA reads TGTGCCAGCTCATCAACTTACTTCATTACGACGGGGGGACCTCCAGATACGCAGTATTTT. It translates to CASSSTYFITTGGPPDTQYF. The full variable domain, completed using reference TRBV18 and TRBJ2-3, is NAGVMQNPRHLVRRRGQEARLRCSPMKGHSHVYWYRQLPEEGLKFMVYLQKENIIDESGMPKERFSAEFPKEGPSILRIQQVVRGDSAAYFCASSSTYFITTGGPPDTQYFGPGTRLTVL.

The rearrangement links TRBV20-1 to TRBJ2-1; D perhaps matches TRBD2 (7 bases). The germline gives CDR1 DFQATT, CDR2 SNEGSKA (reference sequence). V gave up 3 bases and J gave up 5 bases, with 11 bases separating them. This CDR3 contains 13 residues. DNA of the CDR3: TGCAGTGCTAGTCGGGGGGCCCACAATGAGCAGTTCTTC. Encoded protein: CSASRGAHNEQFF.

Remarks on this clonotype: One end of the junction does not line up with germline, which may come from a read error. The chain couples TRBV20-1 to TRBJ1-3; TRBD1 aligns across 8 bases. CDR1 and CDR2 (germline): DFQATT, SNEGSKA (reference sequence). CDR3 length: 14 amino acids. The CDR3 protein is CSAGGQGGGDTIYF. The DNA for the CDR3 is TGCAGTGCTGGAGGACAGGGTGGTGGAGACACCATATATTTT.